This T cell receptor beta chain was recorded in a study of cytomegalovirus exposure and HLA in healthy donors. PCR employed 60 Vbeta and 13 Jbeta primers. The data were produced by immunoSEQ multiplex PCR, yet TCRdb's version contains in-frame clones alone and is incomplete. The sample includes about 190,000 clones, approximately 88% of them seen just once. Trimming stripped 9 bases from V and 7 bases from J, with 19 bases between. Germline-derived CDR1 and CDR2 are KGHSH and LQKENI. CDR3 length equals 15 residues. Study results and caveats: Earlier analysis yielded a pattern in which most TCR beta V segments were productive about 90% or about 30% of the time.

Concerning this clone itself: Its antigen is unknown.

The material sequenced was PBMCs. The sequence was collected from a boy aged 5-17 years in good health and CMV-seronegative. The genes are TRBV18 and TRBJ1-6, with unresolved D. CDR3 sequence reads: CASSDSRSLNSPLHF. The CDR3, as DNA: TGTGCCAGTTCAGATTCACGGAGCCTAAATTCACCCCTCCACTTT.